The next 12 T cell receptor beta chains were all read from a single sample in a study of beta chain features in type 1 diabetes. Investigators reverse transcribed all isolated RNA, so they sequenced expressed TCRB transcripts. Libraries were prepared by immunoSEQ multiplex PCR; TCRdb keeps only in-frame clonotypes and omits some of them. Here the sample spans 160,000 or so clones, roughly 9.1% being singletons. Material: central memory CD4+ T cells from blood. These receptors were taken from a woman under 30 in good health.

This clone has a handful of counts. The chain couples TRBV6-5 to TRBJ2-3; 7 nucleotides agree with TRBD2. Germline V gene lookup returns CDR1 MNHEY and CDR2 SVGAGI. V shed 6 bases and J 7 bases; nucleotides not matched to a gene: 13. The CDR3 is made up of 15 amino acids. Written as DNA, the CDR3 is TGTGCCAGCAGACACCCAGCGGGGTACCCAAATACGCAGTATTTT. It is translated as CASRHPAGYPNTQYF.

The chain employs TRBV6-5 and TRBJ2-7, with D unresolved. Germline loops: CDR1 MNHEY, CDR2 SVGAGI. CDR3 length equals 11 residues. Trimming took 10 bases from V and 2 from J, leaving 9 bases between them. DNA for the CDR3: TGTGCCACTTCCCCGGCCTACGAGCAGTACTTC. Its protein product is CATSPAYEQYF.

This clone occurred a few times. The CDR3 loop is CASSYSGVGANVLTF. The DNA for the CDR3 is TGTGCCAGCAGTTACTCAGGGGTCGGGGCCAACGTCCTGACTTTC. The chain recombines TRBV6-5 with TRBJ2-6; perhaps TRBD1 as D (5 bases). The V end lost 0 bases, the J end lost 4 bases, and 7 bases lay between the germline ends. Germline loops: CDR1 MNHEY, CDR2 SVGAGI. This CDR3 is 15 amino acids long.

This clone was seen only a few times. Other DNA variants within this sample encode the same CDR3. The chain has TRBV7-9 and TRBJ2-5; the match to TRBD1 covers 7 bases. CDR3 size: 14 residues. The trim removed 4 bases at V and 1 base at J, leaving 3 bases unmatched. Looked up from germline, CDR1 is SEHNR and CDR2 is FQNEAQ (reference sequence). CDR3 sequence (DNA): TGTGCCAGCAGCTCGCGGACAGGCCAAGAGACCCAGTACTTC. Translated, it gives CASSSRTGQETQYF.

This clone was counted only a few times. The chain has TRBV7-9 and TRBJ2-7; 9 nucleotides line up with TRBD1. Trimming cost V 2 bases and J 7 bases; bases outside gene matches: 6. Germline V gene lookup returns CDR1 SEHNR and CDR2 FQNEAQ (reference sequence). The CDR3 runs 14 residues. The chain's CDR3 is CASSLTGGSGEQYF. CDR3 nucleotides: TGTGCCAGCAGCTTAACAGGGGGCAGTGGTGAGCAGTACTTC.

This clone was observed a handful of times. This chain joins TRBV7-9 and TRBJ2-3; no clear D gene. With 5 bases removed from V and 2 bases from J, the gap between germline ends came to 5 bases. CDR3 size: 12 residues. CDR1 SEHNR and CDR2 FQNEAQ come from the germline V gene (reference sequence). The CDR3, as DNA: TGTGCCAGCAGCACAAACACAGATACGCAGTATTTT. Translating gives CASSTNTDTQYF. The whole variable domain, filled in from reference TRBV7-9 and TRBJ2-3, reads DTGVSQNPRHKITKRGQNVTFRCDPISEHNRLYWYRQTLGQGPEFLTYFQNEAQLEKSRLLSDRFSAERPKGSFSTLEIQRTEQGDSAMYLCASSTNTDTQYFGPGTRLTVL.

This chain links TRBV18 with TRBJ2-1; 7 bases are shared with TRBD1. CDR1 and CDR2 (germline): KGHSH, LQKENI. The CDR3 runs to 13 residues. Trimming removed 2 bases from V and 6 bases from J; junction bases left unmatched: 1. CDR3 DNA sequence: TGTGCCAGCTCACCAGGGACAGTCAATGAGCAGTTCTTC. Protein sequence: CASSPGTVNEQFF.

V usage is TRBV7-8 and J usage is TRBJ2-1; D is undetermined. The germline V gene encodes CDR1 SGHVS and CDR2 FQNEAQ. The CDR3 length is 14 residues. Trimming shortened V by 2 bases and J by 5 bases, and 10 bases separated the two germline ends. CDR3 amino acids: CASSLMAQNNEQFF. CDR3 bases: TGTGCCAGCAGCTTAATGGCACAGAACAATGAGCAGTTCTTC.

This clone was seen a few times. The rearrangement links TRBV6-6 to TRBJ2-3; TRBD2 agrees at 9 bases. The CDR3 covers 14 residues. V lost 5 bases to trimming and J lost 9 bases; unmatched junction nucleotides: 9. The germline V gene encodes CDR1 MNHNY and CDR2 SVGAGI (reference sequence). DNA for the CDR3: TGTGCCAGCAGTAAAGTAGCGGGAGTACAAACGCAGTATTTT. Translation gives CASSKVAGVQTQYF.

The chain recombines TRBV7-8 with TRBJ1-1; D perhaps matches TRBD1 (6 bases). V was cut by 0 bases and J by 7 bases, with 18 bases left in between. The length of the CDR3 is 16 residues. CDR1 and CDR2 (germline): SGHVS, FQNEAQ. CDR3 bases: TGTGCCAGCAGCTTAGCGCTTCGGGGGGCCTCCAATGAAGCTTTCTTT. Translation: CASSLALRGASNEAFF.

Only one count was recorded for this clone. This chain joins TRBV2 and TRBJ1-3; 10 bases are a match to TRBD1. This CDR3 spans 15 amino acids. The germline V gene encodes CDR1 SNHLY and CDR2 FYNNEI. The J segment lost 6 bases and the V segment lost 8 bases, leaving 10 bases of the junction unmatched. The CDR3 region has the DNA TGTGCCAGCTCCGCGGACAGGGGGATTGAAAACACCATATATTTT. As protein: CASSADRGIENTIYF.

This clone occurred a few times. The chain couples TRBV6-5 to TRBJ1-2; 9 positions agree with TRBD1. Trimming at V came to 6 bases and at J to 4 bases, leaving 9 bases not matched to a gene. Germline CDR1 reads MNHEY; CDR2 reads SVGAGI. The length of the CDR3 is 15 residues. CDR3 DNA: TGTGCCAGCAGAACTACCGGACAGGGGCCCTATGGCTACACCTTC. It yields the protein CASRTTGQGPYGYTF.